This TCR beta chain was captured by sequencing in a study of beta chain features in type 1 diabetes. Overall study results and limits: Shortening of TCRB CDR3s, moderate but significant, appeared in all four CD4+ subsets of Type 1 diabetes patients. VDJ junctions from patients with type 1 diabetes contained fewer insertions and more deletions.

Donors contributed one heparinised blood draw apiece, averaging about 116 mL. Sorted populations were all over 98% pure. The V gene lost 1 base and the J gene lost 7 bases, with 20 bases spanning the gap. This CDR3 is 17 amino acids long. The germline CDR1 and CDR2 sequences are SEHNR and FQNEAQ (reference sequence). As for this clone: Its specificity is not known.

As every portion of the isolated RNA was reverse transcribed, the sequencing read expressed TCRB transcripts. The repertoire was sequenced with immunoSEQ multiplex PCR; TCRdb's copy has only in-frame clones and lacks some. In the table there are around 260,000 clones, roughly 25% of which are singletons. The chain couples TRBV7-9 to TRBJ1-5; D is unresolved. The receptor was isolated from a woman aged 25 to 39 with type 1 diabetes. The sample comprised naive CD4+ T cells from blood. DNA for the CDR3: TGTGCCAGCAGCTTAGAGGCCGGTTGGATAGACGGGCAGCCCCAGCATTTT. This sequence encodes CASSLEAGWIDGQPQHF.